Below, 20 T cell receptor beta chains from the same sample are listed, as sequenced in a study of cytotoxic CD8 clonotypes in ibrutinib-treated CLL (dated by TCRdb to about 2021). The time point label corresponds to: 20 to 25 months on ibrutinib. Library prep was done by the immunoSEQ multiplex PCR assay. TCRdb obtained this table from immuneACCESS and retained in-frame rearrangements with V and J assigned. These tables miss some clones; where compared with another copy, unresolved V genes account for less than half of the shortfall, and the remainder is unexplained. For this sample the table gives 52,000 or so clones, of which roughly 80% were detected only once. The biggest ten clones account for roughly 21% of the sample. The sequencing used PBMCs, collected after 24 months of ibrutinib treatment. These receptors all stem from a human donor with chronic lymphocytic leukemia.

This sequence joins TRBV15 and TRBJ2-1, with 8 bases lining up with TRBD2. V lost 3 bases, J lost 0 bases, and 1 base stayed unmatched. There are 15 residues in the CDR3. Germline V gene lookup returns CDR1 LNHNV and CDR2 YYDKDF (reference sequence). This CDR3 is CATSSSGISYNEQFF. Written as DNA, the CDR3 is TGTGCCACCAGCAGTAGCGGGATCTCCTACAATGAGCAGTTCTTC. Using reference TRBV15 and TRBJ2-1 for the parts outside the CDR3, the full variable domain is DAMVIQNPRYQVTQFGKPVTLSCSQTLNHNVMYWYQQKSSQAPKLLFHYYDKDFNNEADTPDNFQSRRPNTSFCFLDIRSPGLGDTAMYLCATSSSGISYNEQFFGPGTRLTVL.

The gene calls are TRBV5-1 and TRBJ2-1, with D uncertain. The CDR3 consists of 15 residues. CDR1 is SGHRS, CDR2 YFSETQ, per germline. V lost 5 bases, J lost 0 bases, and 12 bases lay in between. CDR3: CASRSGLNSYNEQFF. Written as DNA, the CDR3 is TGCGCCAGCAGGAGTGGTCTTAACTCCTACAATGAGCAGTTCTTC.

The chain employs TRBV25-1 and TRBJ2-7, with 8 bases lining up with TRBD2. Germline V CDR1 and CDR2: MGHDK, SYGVNS. This CDR3 has 16 residues. V shed 2 bases and J 3 bases; nucleotides not matched to a gene: 9. The CDR3: CASSESSGTWGYEQYF. For the CDR3, the DNA is TGTGCCAGCAGTGAAAGTAGCGGGACATGGGGCTACGAGCAGTACTTC.

The chain joins TRBV2 to TRBJ2-3; 8 nucleotides match TRBD2. Germline V gene data show CDR1 as SNHLY and CDR2 as FYNNEI. This CDR3 comprises 13 residues. V was clipped by 6 bases and J by 4 bases; unmatched bases: 3. CDR3 nucleotide sequence: TGTGCCAGCAGGGGGACTAGGTCAGATACGCAGTATTTT. This translates into CASRGTRSDTQYF.

V is TRBV4-1 and J is TRBJ2-7; the D is unclear. The CDR3 contains 13 residues. Trimming shortened V by 1 base and J by 1 base, and 5 bases separated the two germline ends. Germline V lookup: CDR1 MGHRA, CDR2 YSYEKL. For the CDR3, the DNA is TGCGCCAGCAGCCAAGTGAGGTCCTACGAGCAGTACTTC. Its protein is CASSQVRSYEQYF.

The chain carries TRBV13 and TRBJ1-3, with D perhaps matching TRBD1 (6 bases). The V and J ends lost 2 bases and 4 bases respectively, with 12 bases between them. The germline CDR1 and CDR2 sequences are PRHDT and FYEKMQ (reference sequence). This CDR3 spans 15 amino acids. CDR3 nucleotide sequence: TGTGCCAGCAGCTTAAACCGGGACATAGGAAACACCATATATTTT. Its protein product is CASSLNRDIGNTIYF.

This chain links TRBV19 with TRBJ2-2; 14 nucleotides match TRBD2. Losses at the gene ends were 2 bases for V and 5 bases for J; bases not matched to a gene: 10. This CDR3 contains 19 residues. Germline V gene data show CDR1 as LNHDA and CDR2 as SQIVND (reference sequence). The CDR3 is CASSISGLAGVSGTGELFF. CDR3 nucleotides: TGTGCCAGTAGTATATCGGGACTAGCGGGAGTGAGTGGGACCGGGGAGCTGTTTTTT.

The chain couples TRBV28 to TRBJ2-1, with D possibly TRBD2 on 5 matching bases. V was trimmed by 6 bases and J by 10 bases, leaving 10 bases between them. The CDR3 extends over 11 amino acids. CDR1 is MDHEN and CDR2 is SYDVKM in the germline V gene. The CDR3, as DNA: TGTGCCAGCAGGTTCCGACTAGAGCAGTTCTTC. Translated, it gives CASRFRLEQFF.

V usage is TRBV11-2 and J usage is TRBJ1-2; 8 bases align to TRBD1. CDR1 SGHAT and CDR2 FQNNGV come from the germline V gene. Trimming removed 5 bases from V and 7 bases from J; junction bases left unmatched: 3. The CDR3 spans 12 residues. Here the CDR3 DNA reads TGTGCCAGCAGCCCGGACAGGGCTGGCTACACCTTC. As protein: CASSPDRAGYTF.

The chain links TRBV7-8 to TRBJ2-7, with a possible D match to TRBD1 (6 bases). V gave up 5 bases and J gave up 0 bases, with 26 bases separating them. The CDR3 runs 19 residues. CDR1 is SGHVS and CDR2 is FQNEAQ in the germline V gene. The CDR3 nucleotides read TGTGCCAGCAGCCCGCAAAGGTTCTTAGCAGGACAGTCCTCCTACGAGCAGTACTTC. This translates into CASSPQRFLAGQSSYEQYF.

CDR3 in amino acids: CAISESIMPQHF. The CDR3 DNA follows: TGTGCCATCAGTGAGTCGATTATGCCCCAGCATTTT. This chain uses TRBV10-3 with TRBJ1-5, with D unclear. V gave up 0 bases and J gave up 9 bases, with 6 bases separating them. CDR3 length: 12 residues. Per germline, CDR1 ENHRY and CDR2 SYGVKD.

V is TRBV7-6 and J is TRBJ2-3; a weak D match, TRBD2 (7 bases). Germline CDR1 reads SGHVS; CDR2 reads FNYEAQ. Trimming took 1 base from V and 3 from J, leaving 11 bases between them. The CDR3 loop spans 15 amino acids. CDR3 region: CASSLVGGGTDTQYF. As DNA, the CDR3 is TGTGCCAGCAGCTTAGTGGGAGGGGGAACAGATACGCAGTATTTT.

The V and J genes are TRBV2 and TRBJ1-3, with D tentatively TRBD1 (5 bases). Per germline, CDR1 SNHLY and CDR2 FYNNEI. Trimming removed 4 bases from V and 3 bases from J, with 16 bases in between. This CDR3 spans 16 amino acids. CDR3 sequence: CASSVLGAGSGNTIYF. Written as DNA, the CDR3 is TGTGCCAGCAGTGTCCTAGGGGCAGGGAGTGGAAACACCATATATTTT.

The V gene is TRBV5-5, the J gene TRBJ2-7; D not resolved. The CDR3 sequence is 13 residues long. Trimming pared 6 bases from V and 4 bases from J, leaving 14 bases between. Germline assignment: CDR1 SGHKS and CDR2 YYEKEE (reference sequence). DNA for the CDR3: TGTGCCAGCAACAGAGGCGGAGAATACGAGCAGTACTTC. Protein product: CASNRGGEYEQYF.

This chain joins TRBV9 and TRBJ1-1; tentative D call: TRBD1 (5 bases). The ends were cut back, 3 bases at V and 5 bases at J, with 17 bases in the middle. CDR1 is SGDLS, CDR2 YYNGEE, per germline. The CDR3 consists of 15 residues. Written as DNA, the CDR3 is TGTGCCAGCAGCGCTTATTTAGGGGCGCGGACTGAAGCTTTCTTT. Translated, it gives CASSAYLGARTEAFF.

The J gene is TRBJ1-4, the V gene TRBV19; D is possibly TRBD1 (6 bases). Deletions cut 2 bases from V and 7 bases from J, with 11 bases between. CDR3 length: 14 amino acids. CDR1 and CDR2 (germline): LNHDA, SQIVND (reference sequence). The CDR3 DNA sequence: TGTGCCAGTAGTATAAACAGGGAAGGTGAAAAACTGTTTTTT. Its protein is CASSINREGEKLFF.

V is TRBV4-1 and J is TRBJ2-1; D might be TRBD1 or TRBD2, each matching 7 bases. The CDR3 sequence is 14 residues long. Germline loops: CDR1 MGHRA, CDR2 YSYEKL. The ends were cut back, 1 base at V and 10 bases at J, with 14 bases in the middle. The CDR3 loop is CASSQVSGGVEQFF. For the CDR3, the DNA is TGCGCCAGCAGCCAAGTTTCAGGGGGGGTGGAGCAGTTCTTC.

The rearrangement uses TRBV27 and TRBJ2-2; 10 bases map to TRBD1. Per the germline V gene, CDR1 is MNHEY and CDR2 is SMNVEV (reference sequence). This CDR3 has 12 amino acids. The V gene end was trimmed by 9 bases and the J gene end by 7 bases; junction bases not matched to a gene: 2. The CDR3 protein is CARGQGIGELFF. DNA for the CDR3: TGTGCCAGGGGACAGGGGATCGGGGAGCTGTTTTTT.

This clone has just one count. The V call is TRBV5-4, the J call TRBJ2-3, with D possibly matching TRBD2 (5 bases). The V gene's germline CDR1 is SGHNT and CDR2 YYREEE (reference sequence). Trimming cost V 4 bases and J 4 bases, with 13 bases left between them. The CDR3 has 14 residues. CDR3 DNA: TGTGCCAGCAGCCGAGTAGCGTTTGCAGATACGCAGTATTTT. This translates into CASSRVAFADTQYF.

The chain links TRBV7-2 to TRBJ2-3, with D unresolved. V lost 0 bases and J 4 bases, leaving 8 bases between the germline ends. CDR1 is SGHTA, CDR2 FQGNSA, per germline. There are 14 residues in the CDR3. The CDR3 DNA reads TGTGCCAGCAGCTTAGCGGCAGGTTCAGATACGCAGTATTTT. This codes for CASSLAAGSDTQYF.